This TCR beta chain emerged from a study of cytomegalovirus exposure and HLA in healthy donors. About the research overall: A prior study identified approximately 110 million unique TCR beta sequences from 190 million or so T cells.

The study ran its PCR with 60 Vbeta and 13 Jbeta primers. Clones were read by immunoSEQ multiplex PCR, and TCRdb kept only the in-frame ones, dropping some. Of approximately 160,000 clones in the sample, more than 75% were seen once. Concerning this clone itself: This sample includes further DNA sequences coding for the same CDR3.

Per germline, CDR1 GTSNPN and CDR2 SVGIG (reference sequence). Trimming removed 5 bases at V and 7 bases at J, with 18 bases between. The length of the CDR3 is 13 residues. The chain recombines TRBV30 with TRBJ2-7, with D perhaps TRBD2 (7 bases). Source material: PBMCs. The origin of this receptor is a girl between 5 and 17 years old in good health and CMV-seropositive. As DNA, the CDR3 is TGTGCCTGGGGGAGGGGGGGGCTTGGAGAGCAGTACTTC. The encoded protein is CAWGRGGLGEQYF.